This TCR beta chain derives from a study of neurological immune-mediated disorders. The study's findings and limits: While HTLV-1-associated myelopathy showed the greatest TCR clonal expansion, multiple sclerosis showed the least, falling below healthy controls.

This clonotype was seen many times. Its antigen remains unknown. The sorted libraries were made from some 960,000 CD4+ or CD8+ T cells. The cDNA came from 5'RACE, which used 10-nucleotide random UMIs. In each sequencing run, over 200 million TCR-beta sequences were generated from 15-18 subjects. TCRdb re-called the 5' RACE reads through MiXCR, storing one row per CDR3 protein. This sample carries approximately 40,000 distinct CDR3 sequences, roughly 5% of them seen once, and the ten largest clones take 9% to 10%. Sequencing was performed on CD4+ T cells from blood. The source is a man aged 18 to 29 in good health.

The CDR3 sequence: CASSAEPQPQHF. In nucleotides, the CDR3 is TGTGCCAGCAGTGCCGAACCCCAGCCCCAGCATTTT. The rearrangement joins TRBV6-4 to TRBJ1-5; D is unresolved. Germline V gene lookup returns CDR1 MRHNA and CDR2 SNTAGT. The V gene lost 4 bases and the J gene lost 7 bases, with 8 bases spanning the gap. The CDR3 extends over 12 amino acids.